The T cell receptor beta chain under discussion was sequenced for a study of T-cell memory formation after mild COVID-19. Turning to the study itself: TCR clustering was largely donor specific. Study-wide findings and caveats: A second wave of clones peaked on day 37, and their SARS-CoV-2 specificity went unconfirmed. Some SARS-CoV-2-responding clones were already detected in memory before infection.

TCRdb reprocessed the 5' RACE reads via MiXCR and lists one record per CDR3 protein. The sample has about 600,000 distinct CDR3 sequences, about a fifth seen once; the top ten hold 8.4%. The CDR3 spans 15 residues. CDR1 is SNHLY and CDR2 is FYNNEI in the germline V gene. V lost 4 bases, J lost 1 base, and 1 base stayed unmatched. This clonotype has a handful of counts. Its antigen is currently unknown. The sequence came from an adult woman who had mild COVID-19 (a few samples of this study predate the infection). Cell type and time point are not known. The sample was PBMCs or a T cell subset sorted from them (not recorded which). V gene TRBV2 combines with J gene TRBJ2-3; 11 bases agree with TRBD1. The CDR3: CASSGTGGGTDTQYF. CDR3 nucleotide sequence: TGTGCCAGCAGTGGGACAGGGGGCGGCACAGATACGCAGTATTTT.